The T cell receptor (beta chain) under discussion was sequenced for a study of blood T cell repertoires in COVID-19. Turning to the study itself: Italy, Spain and the United States were the sources of the convalescent and acute COVID-19 samples. Nucleic acid was either cDNA or gDNA, and it came from T cells, B-cell-depleted T cells, or PBMCs.

Authors' data handling: Using reference gene primer amplification, nucleated cell counts were estimated. Using immunoSEQ multiplex PCR, the repertoire was profiled, and TCRdb retains in-frame clones only, with some absent. V and J calls and clone size are those listed in that table; D and trimming were worked out from the DNA. Of about 33,000 clones detected, just under 80% appear once; the ten largest clones hold roughly a third. Trimming took off 4 bases at V and 0 bases at J, with 16 bases between the two ends. CDR1 and CDR2 from the germline V gene are ENHRY and SYGVKD. There are 16 residues in the CDR3.

What was sequenced was peripheral blood. The gene calls are TRBV10-3 and TRBJ2-7, with a possible D match to TRBD1 (6 bases). The TCR originated in a man older than 75 with acute or convalescent COVID-19. The CDR3 reads CAISGSGDTYSYEQYF. CDR3 nucleotides: TGTGCCATCAGTGGCTCAGGGGACACTTACTCCTACGAGCAGTACTTC.